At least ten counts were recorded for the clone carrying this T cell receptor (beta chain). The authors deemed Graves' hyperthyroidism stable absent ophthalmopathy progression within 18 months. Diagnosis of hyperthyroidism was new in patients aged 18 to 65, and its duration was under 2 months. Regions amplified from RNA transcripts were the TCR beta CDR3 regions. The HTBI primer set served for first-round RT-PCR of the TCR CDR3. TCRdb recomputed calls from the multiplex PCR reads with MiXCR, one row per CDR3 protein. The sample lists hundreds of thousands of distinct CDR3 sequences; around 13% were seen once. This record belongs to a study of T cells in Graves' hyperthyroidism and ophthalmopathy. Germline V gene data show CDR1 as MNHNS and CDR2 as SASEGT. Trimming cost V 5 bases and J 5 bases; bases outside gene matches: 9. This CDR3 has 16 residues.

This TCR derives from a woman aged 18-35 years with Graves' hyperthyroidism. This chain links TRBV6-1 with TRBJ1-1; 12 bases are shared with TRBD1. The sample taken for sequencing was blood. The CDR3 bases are TGTGCCAGCAGTAGGGACAGGGGGCAGCGTCATACTGAAGCTTTCTTT. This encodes CASSRDRGQRHTEAFF.